The rows below give T cell receptor beta chains drawn from one sample of a study of long-term antiretroviral therapy in people with HIV. Libraries were prepared by immunoSEQ multiplex PCR; TCRdb keeps only in-frame clonotypes and omits some of them. This sample has 25,000 to 35,000 clones, with more than 60% found just once. Source: unsorted PBMCs, taken 3.1 years after starting antiretroviral therapy. These receptors were collected from a woman aged 45 to 65 with HIV. Both conserved end residues are part of each CDR3. D genes are given only for firm matches. Clone size is given for some rows only: seen once, a few or many times, or a class if the clone is expanded.

j_call v_call clone_size d_call cdr3_aa cdr3_nt
TRBJ2-1 TRBV19 . TRBD2 CASKASGDNEQFF TGTGCCAGTAAGGCTAGCGGAGACAATGAGCAGTTCTTC
TRBJ2-2 TRBV19 . . CASSRMGAGELFF TGTGCCAGTAGTCGCATGGGGGCCGGGGAGCTGTTTTTT
TRBJ2-7 TRBV10-1 . . CASSESVYEQYF TGCGCCAGCAGTGAGTCGGTCTACGAGCAGTACTTC
TRBJ2-6 TRBV2 . . CASIRGAGANVLTF TGTGCCAGCATCAGGGGGGCTGGGGCCAACGTCCTGACTTTC
TRBJ2-5 TRBV11-2 . TRBD2 CASSLGFRLASQETQYF TGTGCCAGCAGCCTGGGGTTCAGACTAGCTTCGCAAGAGACCCAGTACTTC
TRBJ1-2 TRBV19 . . CASSTSEVGNYGYTF TGTGCCAGTAGTACCTCGGAGGTGGGCAACTATGGCTACACCTTC
TRBJ2-4 TRBV10-3 . TRBD1 CAISQTGALAKNIQYF TGTGCCATCAGCCAGACAGGGGCCCTAGCCAAAAACATTCAGTACTTC
TRBJ2-2 TRBV2 . . CASREGGSGELFF TGTGCCAGCAGGGAAGGGGGTTCCGGGGAGCTGTTTTTT
TRBJ1-1 TRBV11-3 . . CASSFRLNTEAFF TGTGCCAGCAGCTTCAGGTTGAACACTGAAGCTTTCTTT
TRBJ1-4 TRBV7-9 . TRBD1 CASSLGTGVPTVF TGTGCCAGCAGCTTAGGGACAGGGGTCCCGACAGTTTTT
TRBJ2-1 TRBV9 . TRBD2 CASFGGAKIDDEQFF TGTGCCAGCTTCGGGGGGGCGAAAATCGACGATGAGCAGTTCTTC
TRBJ1-1 TRBV30 . . CAWSALFRVATEAFF TGTGCCTGGAGTGCATTGTTCAGGGTTGCCACTGAAGCTTTCTTT
TRBJ2-2 TRBV10-3 . . CAISEFRADTGELFF TGTGCCATCAGTGAGTTCAGGGCCGACACCGGGGAGCTGTTTTTT
TRBJ2-1 TRBV5-1 once TRBD1 CASSLASGTGELYNEQFF TGCGCCAGCAGCTTGGCAAGCGGGACAGGGGAACTCTACAATGAGCAGTTCTTC
TRBJ2-2 TRBV6-1 . . CASKDSNTGELFF TGTGCCAGCAAGGATTCGAACACCGGGGAGCTGTTTTTT
TRBJ2-3 TRBV5-1 . TRBD2 CASKLAGGGTDTQYF TGCGCCAGCAAACTAGCGGGGGGTGGCACAGATACGCAGTATTTT
TRBJ1-2 TRBV5-1 . . CASSRVAGPYGYTF TGCGCCAGCAGCCGGGTCGCTGGACCGTATGGCTACACCTTC
TRBJ2-5 TRBV19 . . CASSRDQTETQYF TGTGCCAGTAGTCGCGACCAAACGGAGACCCAGTACTTC
TRBJ2-5 TRBV2 . . CASSALAGETQYF TGTGCCAGCAGTGCACTAGCTGGGGAGACCCAGTACTTC
TRBJ1-2 TRBV2 . . CASSEGYTF TGTGCCAGCAGCGAGGGCTACACCTTC
TRBJ1-1 TRBV18 once . CASSPETENTEAFF TGTGCCAGCTCACCAGAGACAGAGAACACTGAAGCTTTCTTT
TRBJ2-5 TRBV5-8 once . CASRRELGPETQYF TGTGCCAGCAGACGGGAACTGGGCCCAGAGACCCAGTACTTC
TRBJ2-2 TRBV10-2 . TRBD2 CASSDQAGANGELFF TGCGCCAGCAGTGATCAAGCGGGGGCGAACGGGGAGCTGTTTTTT
TRBJ2-7 TRBV2 . TRBD1 CASSENPRDRGRRSSYEQYF TGTGCCAGCAGTGAAAACCCCCGGGACAGGGGACGCAGGAGCTCCTACGAGCAGTACTTC
TRBJ2-2 TRBV2 . TRBD1 CAGTGSTVNTGELFF TGTGCTGGGACAGGGTCCACCGTAAACACCGGGGAGCTGTTTTTT